A single sample gave rise to the 4 T cell receptor beta chains below, sequenced in a study of blood T cell repertoires in COVID-19. Some clones are missing from TCRdb's copy, which holds only in-frame ones; the method was immunoSEQ multiplex PCR. The data show 60,000 to 75,000 clones, roughly 87% seen once. Sequencing was performed on peripheral blood. These receptors came from a woman in her forties or fifties with COVID-19, enrolled during active disease.

The CDR3: CSVDWREGTDTQYF. CDR3 DNA sequence: TGCAGCGTTGACTGGCGGGAGGGCACAGATACGCAGTATTTT. The chain uses TRBV29-1 and TRBJ2-3; 8 bases agree with TRBD2. The CDR3 runs to 14 residues. V lost 3 bases to trimming and J lost 1 base; unmatched junction nucleotides: 3. The germline gives CDR1 SQVTM, CDR2 ANQGSEA.

The chain is built from TRBV6-5 and TRBJ2-1; the D gene is possibly TRBD2 (6 bases). Germline V gives CDR1 MNHEY, CDR2 SVGAGI. V lost 6 bases, J lost 10 bases, and 16 bases lay in between. CDR3 size: 13 residues. The CDR3 DNA sequence: TGTGCCAGCAGCTCCGGGATTCGGGAGGAGCAGTTCTTC. Translation gives CASSSGIREEQFF.

The chain uses TRBV5-1 and TRBJ2-5; possibly TRBD2 for D (5 bases). The germline V gene has CDR1 SGHRS and CDR2 YFSETQ. V was cut by 0 bases and J by 7 bases, with 13 bases left in between. The CDR3 is 14 residues long. CDR3 in DNA: TGCGCCAGCAGCTTGGTGGTGGATGGGAGGACCCAGTACTTC. Its protein is CASSLVVDGRTQYF.

This rearrangement joins TRBV4-2 to TRBJ1-2, with D unclear. There are 17 residues in the CDR3. The germline V and J ends were trimmed by 2 bases and 3 bases, with 19 bases remaining between them. Germline V CDR1 and CDR2: LGHNA, YNFKEQ. Here the CDR3 reads CASSQLLSGVLDYGYTF. The CDR3 region has the DNA TGTGCCAGCAGCCAACTATTGTCGGGAGTCCTAGACTATGGCTACACCTTC.